This TCR beta chain originates from a study of cytomegalovirus exposure and HLA in healthy donors. Study findings and constraints: In vitro data verified a few CMV-associated chains as specific for CMV antigens. The TCR clusters that emerged in the first cohort tended, a later analysis found, to co-occur in the 110 or so validation repertoires.

As to this clone: The antigen remains undetermined.

The germline V gene encodes CDR1 SNHLY and CDR2 FYNNEI. The CDR3 has 18 residues. After removal of 6 bases from V and 5 bases from J, the junction contained 18 bases not matched to a gene. The repertoire was sequenced with immunoSEQ multiplex PCR; TCRdb's copy has only in-frame clones and lacks some. The sample records around 56,000 clones, just over 90% being singletons. From the 120-subject validation cohort, which was separate from the approximately 700-subject first cohort, the donors were drawn. The chain combines TRBV2 with TRBJ2-5; 10 positions agree with TRBD2. This receptor was identified in a woman under 30 in good health and CMV-seropositive. Sequencing was performed on PBMCs. The CDR3 nucleotides read TGTGCCAGCAGCCCTGGGATAGGGGCTAGCGGGGGAAGGGAGACCCAGTACTTC. This codes for CASSPGIGASGGRETQYF.